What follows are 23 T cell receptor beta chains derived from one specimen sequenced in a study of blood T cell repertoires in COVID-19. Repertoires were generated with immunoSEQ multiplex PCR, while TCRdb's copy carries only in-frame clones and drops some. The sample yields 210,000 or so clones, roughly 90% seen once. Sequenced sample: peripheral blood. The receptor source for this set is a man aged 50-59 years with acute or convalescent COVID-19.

This CDR3 reads CASSDRSLRGRPRETQYF. DNA of the CDR3: TGTGCCAGCAGTGACAGGAGTCTACGGGGGAGGCCTAGGGAGACCCAGTACTTC. V is TRBV25-1 and J is TRBJ2-5; D is perhaps TRBD2 (6 bases). Per the germline V gene, CDR1 is MGHDK and CDR2 is SYGVNS. The CDR3 totals 18 residues. Trimming took off 3 bases at V and 5 bases at J, with 25 bases between the two ends.

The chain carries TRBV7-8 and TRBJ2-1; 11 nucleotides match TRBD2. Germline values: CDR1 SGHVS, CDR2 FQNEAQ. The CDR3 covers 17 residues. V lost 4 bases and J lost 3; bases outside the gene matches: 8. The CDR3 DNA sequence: TGTGCCAGCAGCTCGAGAGGACTAGCGGGCCTCTACAATGAGCAGTTCTTC. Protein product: CASSSRGLAGLYNEQFF.

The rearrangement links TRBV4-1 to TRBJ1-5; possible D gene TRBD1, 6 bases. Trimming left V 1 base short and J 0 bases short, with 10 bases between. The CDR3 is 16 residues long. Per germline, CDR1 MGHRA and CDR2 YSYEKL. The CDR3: CASSQGRGRSNQPQHF. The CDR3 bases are TGCGCCAGCAGCCAAGGCAGGGGACGTAGCAATCAGCCCCAGCATTTT.

The CDR3 spells CASSLVDSSYNSPLHF. CDR3 in DNA: TGTGCCAGCAGCTTAGTAGACAGCTCCTATAATTCACCCCTCCACTTT. The V gene is TRBV7-2, the J gene TRBJ1-6, with D perhaps TRBD1 (5 bases). Germline V gene data show CDR1 as SGHTA and CDR2 as FQGNSA. The CDR3 spans 16 residues. Between the trimmed V and J ends, which lost 1 base and 0 bases, there was a span of 7 bases.

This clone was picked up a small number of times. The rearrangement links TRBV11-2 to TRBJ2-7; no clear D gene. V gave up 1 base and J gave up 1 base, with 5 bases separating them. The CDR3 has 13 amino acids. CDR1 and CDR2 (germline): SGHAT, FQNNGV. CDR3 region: CASSLGGSYEQYF. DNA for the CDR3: TGTGCCAGCAGCTTAGGCGGTTCCTACGAGCAGTACTTC.

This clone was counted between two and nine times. CDR3 in DNA: TGTGCCAGCAGCCAAGATATCGGGACAGGCTACGAGCAGTACGTC. It codes for CASSQDIGTGYEQYV. The chain carries TRBV3-1 (or the pseudogene TRBV3-2) and TRBJ2-7; 8 positions agree with TRBD1. After removal of 0 bases from V and 3 bases from J, the junction contained 4 bases not matched to a gene. Germline V CDR1 and CDR2: LGHDT, YNNKEL (reference sequence). The CDR3 runs 15 residues.

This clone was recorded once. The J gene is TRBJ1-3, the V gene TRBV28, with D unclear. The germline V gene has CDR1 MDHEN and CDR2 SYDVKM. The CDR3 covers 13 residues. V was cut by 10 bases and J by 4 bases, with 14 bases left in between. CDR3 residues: CAITRGGGNTIYF. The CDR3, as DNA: TGTGCCATTACTCGCGGTGGCGGAAACACCATATATTTT.

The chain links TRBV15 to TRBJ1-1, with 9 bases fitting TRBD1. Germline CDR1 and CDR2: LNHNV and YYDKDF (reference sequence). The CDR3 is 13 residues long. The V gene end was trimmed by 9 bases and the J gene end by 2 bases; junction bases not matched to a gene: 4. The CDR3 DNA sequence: TGTGCCACAGGGGACAGGGCCAACACTGAAGCTTTCTTT. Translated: CATGDRANTEAFF.

The CDR3 sequence is CASTPHFLGNTEAFF. The CDR3 DNA sequence: TGTGCCAGTACCCCCCACTTTCTCGGGAACACTGAAGCTTTCTTT. V gene TRBV19 combines with J gene TRBJ1-1; no clear D. The ends were cut back, 7 bases at V and 1 base at J, with 16 bases in the middle. The length of the CDR3 is 15 residues. Germline V lookup: CDR1 LNHDA, CDR2 SQIVND (reference sequence).

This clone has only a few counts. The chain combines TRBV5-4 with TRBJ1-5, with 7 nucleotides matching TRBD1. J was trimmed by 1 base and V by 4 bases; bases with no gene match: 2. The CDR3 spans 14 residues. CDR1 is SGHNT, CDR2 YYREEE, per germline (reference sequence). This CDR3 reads CASSLQGSNQPQHF. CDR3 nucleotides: TGTGCCAGCAGCCTACAGGGGAGCAATCAGCCCCAGCATTTT.

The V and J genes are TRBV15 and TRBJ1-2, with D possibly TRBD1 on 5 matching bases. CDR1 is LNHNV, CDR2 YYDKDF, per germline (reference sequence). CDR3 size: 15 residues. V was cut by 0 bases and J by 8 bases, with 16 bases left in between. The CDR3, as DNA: TGTGCCACCAGCAGAGATCGGACAAGGTTCTACGGCTACACCTTC. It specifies CATSRDRTRFYGYTF.

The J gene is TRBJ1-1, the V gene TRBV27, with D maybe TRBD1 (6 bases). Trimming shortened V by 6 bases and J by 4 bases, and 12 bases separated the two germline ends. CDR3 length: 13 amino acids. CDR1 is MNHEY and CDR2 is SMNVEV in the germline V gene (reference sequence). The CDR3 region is CASSNRVGTEAFF. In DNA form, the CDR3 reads TGTGCCAGCAGCAACAGGGTGGGCACTGAAGCTTTCTTT.

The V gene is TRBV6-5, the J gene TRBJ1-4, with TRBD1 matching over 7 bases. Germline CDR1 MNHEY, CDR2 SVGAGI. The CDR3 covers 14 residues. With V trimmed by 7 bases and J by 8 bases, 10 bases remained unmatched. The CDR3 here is CASTYRGLGEKLFF. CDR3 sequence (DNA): TGTGCCAGCACCTATAGGGGGCTAGGGGAAAAACTGTTTTTT.

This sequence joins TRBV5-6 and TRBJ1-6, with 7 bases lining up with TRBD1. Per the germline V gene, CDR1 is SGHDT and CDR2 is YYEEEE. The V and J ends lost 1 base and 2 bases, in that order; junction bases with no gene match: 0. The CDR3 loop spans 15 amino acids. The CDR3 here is CASSLRGPYNSPLHF. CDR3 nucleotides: TGTGCCAGCAGCTTGAGGGGGCCCTATAATTCACCCCTCCACTTT.

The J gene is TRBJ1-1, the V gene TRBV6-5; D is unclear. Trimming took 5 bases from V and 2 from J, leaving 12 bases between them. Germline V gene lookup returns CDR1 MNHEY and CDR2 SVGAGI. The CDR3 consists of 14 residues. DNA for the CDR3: TGTGCCAGCAGTCCCTCACGCAGAAACACTGAAGCTTTCTTT. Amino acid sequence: CASSPSRRNTEAFF.

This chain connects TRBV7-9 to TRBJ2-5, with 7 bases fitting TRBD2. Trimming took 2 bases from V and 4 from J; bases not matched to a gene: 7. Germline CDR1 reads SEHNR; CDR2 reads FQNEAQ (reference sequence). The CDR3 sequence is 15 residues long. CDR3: CASSLKGASGETQYF. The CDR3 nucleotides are TGTGCCAGCAGCTTAAAAGGGGCTAGCGGAGAGACCCAGTACTTC.

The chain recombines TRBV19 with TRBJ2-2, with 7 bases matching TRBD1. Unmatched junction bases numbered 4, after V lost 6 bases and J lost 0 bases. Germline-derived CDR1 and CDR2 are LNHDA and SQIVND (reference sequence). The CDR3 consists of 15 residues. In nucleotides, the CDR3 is TGTGCCAGTAGGCTAGGGGGCTCGAACACCGGGGAGCTGTTTTTT. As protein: CASRLGGSNTGELFF.

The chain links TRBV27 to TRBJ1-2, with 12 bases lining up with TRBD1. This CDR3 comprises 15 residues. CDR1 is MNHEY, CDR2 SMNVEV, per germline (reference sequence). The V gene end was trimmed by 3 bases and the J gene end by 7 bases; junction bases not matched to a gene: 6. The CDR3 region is CASSLGTGGESGYTF. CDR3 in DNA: TGTGCCAGCAGTTTGGGGACAGGGGGCGAGTCTGGCTACACCTTC.

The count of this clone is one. CDR3 nucleotides: TGTGCCAGCAGCTACCTAGCGGGGGGGATTCAAGAGACCCAGTACTTC. Translated: CASSYLAGGIQETQYF. The V call is TRBV7-2, the J call TRBJ2-5; 12 bases are a match to TRBD2. The CDR3 runs to 16 residues. Losses at the gene ends were 4 bases for V and 2 bases for J; bases not matched to a gene: 5. The germline CDR1 and CDR2 sequences are SGHTA and FQGNSA.

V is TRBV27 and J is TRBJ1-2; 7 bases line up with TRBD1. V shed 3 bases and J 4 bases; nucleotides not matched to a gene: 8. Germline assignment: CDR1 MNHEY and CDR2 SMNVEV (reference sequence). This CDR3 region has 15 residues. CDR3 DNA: TGTGCCAGCAGTTTGGCACCGGGACAGCTCTATGGCTACACCTTC. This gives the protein CASSLAPGQLYGYTF.

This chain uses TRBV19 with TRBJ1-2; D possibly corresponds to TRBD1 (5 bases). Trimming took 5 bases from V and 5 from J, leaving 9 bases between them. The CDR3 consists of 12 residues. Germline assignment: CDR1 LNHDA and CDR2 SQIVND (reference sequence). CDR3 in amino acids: CASSEGVYGYTF. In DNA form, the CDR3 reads TGTGCCAGTAGTGAAGGGGTATATGGCTACACCTTC.

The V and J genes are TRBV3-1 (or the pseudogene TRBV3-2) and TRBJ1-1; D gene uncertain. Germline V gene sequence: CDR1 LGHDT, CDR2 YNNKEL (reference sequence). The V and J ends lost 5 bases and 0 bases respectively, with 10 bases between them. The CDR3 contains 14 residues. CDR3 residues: CASSATGVNTEAFF. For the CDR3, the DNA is TGTGCCAGCAGCGCCACCGGGGTGAACACTGAAGCTTTCTTT.

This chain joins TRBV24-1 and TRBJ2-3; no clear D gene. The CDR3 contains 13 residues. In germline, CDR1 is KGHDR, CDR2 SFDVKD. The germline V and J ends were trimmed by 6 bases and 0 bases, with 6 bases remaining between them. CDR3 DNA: TGTGCCACCAGTATATCGAGCACAGATACGCAGTATTTT. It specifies CATSISSTDTQYF.